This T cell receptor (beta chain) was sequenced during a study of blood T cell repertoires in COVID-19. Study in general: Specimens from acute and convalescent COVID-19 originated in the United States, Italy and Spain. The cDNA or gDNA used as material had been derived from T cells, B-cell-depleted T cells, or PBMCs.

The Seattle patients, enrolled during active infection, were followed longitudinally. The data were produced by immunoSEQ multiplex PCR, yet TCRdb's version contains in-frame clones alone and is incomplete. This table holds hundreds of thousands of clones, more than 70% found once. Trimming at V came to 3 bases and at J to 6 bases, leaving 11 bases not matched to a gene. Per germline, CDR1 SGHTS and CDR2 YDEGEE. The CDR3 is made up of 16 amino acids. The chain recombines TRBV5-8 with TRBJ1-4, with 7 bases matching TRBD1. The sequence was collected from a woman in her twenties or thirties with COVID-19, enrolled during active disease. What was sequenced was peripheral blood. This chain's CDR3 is CASSYVRGTAYEKLFF. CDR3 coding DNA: TGTGCCAGCAGCTACGTACGAGGGACAGCTTATGAAAAACTGTTTTTT.